Here is one T cell receptor (beta chain) with its context. These data belong to a study of technical replicates of blood from several donors. TCRdb's copy holds only in-frame clones and misses some; the assay was immunoSEQ multiplex PCR. The table includes tens of thousands of clones, 90% detected once. Per the germline V gene, CDR1 is LGHNA and CDR2 is YSLEER. There are 13 residues in the CDR3. The V gene lost 3 bases and the J gene lost 3 bases, with 9 bases spanning the gap. The rearrangement joins TRBV4-3 to TRBJ2-7; D gene unclear. This sequence was found in a human donor in good health. Some clones in this sample may be carry-over from other donors' samples. The sequenced material came from PBMCs. CDR3 amino acids: CASSQVIGYEQYF. Written as DNA, the CDR3 is TGCGCCAGCAGCCAGGTCATCGGCTACGAGCAGTACTTC.